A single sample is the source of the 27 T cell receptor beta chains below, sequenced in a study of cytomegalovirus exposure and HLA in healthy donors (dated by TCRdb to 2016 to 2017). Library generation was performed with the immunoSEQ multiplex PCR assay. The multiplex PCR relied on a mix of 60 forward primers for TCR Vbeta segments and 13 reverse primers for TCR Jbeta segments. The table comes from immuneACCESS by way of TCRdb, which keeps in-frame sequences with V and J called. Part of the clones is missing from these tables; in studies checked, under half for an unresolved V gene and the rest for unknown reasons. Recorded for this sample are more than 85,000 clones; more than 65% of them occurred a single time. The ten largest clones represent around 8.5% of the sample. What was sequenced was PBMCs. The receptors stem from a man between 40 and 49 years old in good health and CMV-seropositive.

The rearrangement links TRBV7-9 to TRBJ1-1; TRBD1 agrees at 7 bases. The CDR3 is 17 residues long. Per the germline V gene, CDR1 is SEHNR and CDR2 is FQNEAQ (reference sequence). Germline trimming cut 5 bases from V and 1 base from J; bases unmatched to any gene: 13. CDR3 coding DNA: TGTGCCAGCAGCCCCTACCCGGTCGGACAGGCGAACACTGAAGCTTTCTTT. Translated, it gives CASSPYPVGQANTEAFF.

The chain's CDR3 is CASSTGGVQFF. The CDR3 DNA sequence: TGTGCCAGCAGCACAGGGGGCGTGCAGTTCTTC. This chain connects TRBV6-5 to TRBJ2-1, with 9 positions matching TRBD1. V shed 6 bases, J shed 12 bases, and the junction held 3 bases outside the gene matches. The CDR3 is made up of 11 amino acids. Looked up from germline, CDR1 is MNHEY and CDR2 is SVGAGI.

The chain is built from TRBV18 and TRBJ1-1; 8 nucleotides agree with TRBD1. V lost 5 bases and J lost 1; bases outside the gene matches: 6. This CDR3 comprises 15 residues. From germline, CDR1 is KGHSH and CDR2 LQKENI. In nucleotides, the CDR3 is TGTGCCAGCTCAGCCGGACAGGGAGGGAACACTGAAGCTTTCTTT. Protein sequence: CASSAGQGGNTEAFF.

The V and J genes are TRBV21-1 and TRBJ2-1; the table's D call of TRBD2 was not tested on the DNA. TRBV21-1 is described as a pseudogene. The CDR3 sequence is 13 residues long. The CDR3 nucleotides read TGTGCCAGCAGCAAGGGAGAGGGTAATGAGCAGTTCTTC. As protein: CASSKGEGNEQFF.

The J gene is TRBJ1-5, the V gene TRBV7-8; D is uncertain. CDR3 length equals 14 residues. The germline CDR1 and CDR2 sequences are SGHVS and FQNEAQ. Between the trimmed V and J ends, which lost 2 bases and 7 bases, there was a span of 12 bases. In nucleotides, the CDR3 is TGTGCCAGCAGCTTAAAGGGAGGGTACCAGCCCCAGCATTTT. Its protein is CASSLKGGYQPQHF.

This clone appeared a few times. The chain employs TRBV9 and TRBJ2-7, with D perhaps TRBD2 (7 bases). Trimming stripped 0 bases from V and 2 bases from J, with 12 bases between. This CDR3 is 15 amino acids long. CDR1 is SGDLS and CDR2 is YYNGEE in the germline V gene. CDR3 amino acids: CASSVEGGDTYEQYF. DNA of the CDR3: TGTGCCAGCAGCGTAGAAGGGGGGGATACCTACGAGCAGTACTTC.

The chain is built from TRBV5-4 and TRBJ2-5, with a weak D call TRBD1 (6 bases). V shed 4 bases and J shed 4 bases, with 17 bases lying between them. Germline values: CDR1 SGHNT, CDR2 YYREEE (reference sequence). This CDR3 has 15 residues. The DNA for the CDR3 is TGTGCCAGCAGCCAACAGGGACCAGAGGCAGAGACCCAGTACTTC. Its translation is CASSQQGPEAETQYF.

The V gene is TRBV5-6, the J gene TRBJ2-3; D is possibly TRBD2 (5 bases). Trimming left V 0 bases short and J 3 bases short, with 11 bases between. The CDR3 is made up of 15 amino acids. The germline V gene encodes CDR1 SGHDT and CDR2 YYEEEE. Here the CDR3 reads CASSLVKAETDTQYF. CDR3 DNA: TGTGCCAGCAGCTTGGTTAAAGCGGAAACAGATACGCAGTATTTT.

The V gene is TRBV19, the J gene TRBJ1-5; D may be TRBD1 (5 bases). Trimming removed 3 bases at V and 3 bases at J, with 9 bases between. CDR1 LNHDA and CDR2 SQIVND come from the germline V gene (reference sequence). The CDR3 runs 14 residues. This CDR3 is CASSIGRVNQPQHF. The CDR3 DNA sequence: TGTGCCAGTAGTATCGGCAGGGTCAATCAGCCCCAGCATTTT.

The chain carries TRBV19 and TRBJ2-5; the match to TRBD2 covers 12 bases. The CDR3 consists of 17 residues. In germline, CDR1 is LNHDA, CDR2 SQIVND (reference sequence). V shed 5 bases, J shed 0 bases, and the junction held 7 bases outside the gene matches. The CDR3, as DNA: TGTGCCAGTAGTCCAACTAGGACTAGCGGGGACCAAGAGACCCAGTACTTC. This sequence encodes CASSPTRTSGDQETQYF.

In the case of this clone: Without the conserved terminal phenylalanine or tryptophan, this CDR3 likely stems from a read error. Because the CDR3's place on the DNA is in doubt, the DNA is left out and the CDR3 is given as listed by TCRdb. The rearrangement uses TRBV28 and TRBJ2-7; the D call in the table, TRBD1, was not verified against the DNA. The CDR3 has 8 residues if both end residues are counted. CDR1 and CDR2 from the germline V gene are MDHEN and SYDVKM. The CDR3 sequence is CASSLGPG.

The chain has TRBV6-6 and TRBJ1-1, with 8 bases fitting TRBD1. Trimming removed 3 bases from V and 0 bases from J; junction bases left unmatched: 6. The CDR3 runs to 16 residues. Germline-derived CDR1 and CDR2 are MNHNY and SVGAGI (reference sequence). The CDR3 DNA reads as TGTGCCAGCAGTTATAGGACAGGGCTTTTGAACACTGAAGCTTTCTTT. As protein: CASSYRTGLLNTEAFF.

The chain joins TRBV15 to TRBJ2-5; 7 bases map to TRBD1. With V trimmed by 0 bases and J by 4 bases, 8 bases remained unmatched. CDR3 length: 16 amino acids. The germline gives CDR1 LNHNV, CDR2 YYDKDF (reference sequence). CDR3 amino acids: CATSREGQGVRETQYF. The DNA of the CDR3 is TGTGCCACCAGCAGAGAAGGGCAGGGGGTACGAGAGACCCAGTACTTC.

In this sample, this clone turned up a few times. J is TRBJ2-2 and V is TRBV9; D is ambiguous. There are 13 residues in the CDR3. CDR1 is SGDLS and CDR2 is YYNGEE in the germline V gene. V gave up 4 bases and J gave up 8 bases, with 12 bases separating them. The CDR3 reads CASSSTLAGELFF. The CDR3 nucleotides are TGTGCCAGCAGCTCAACCCTCGCGGGGGAGCTGTTTTTT.

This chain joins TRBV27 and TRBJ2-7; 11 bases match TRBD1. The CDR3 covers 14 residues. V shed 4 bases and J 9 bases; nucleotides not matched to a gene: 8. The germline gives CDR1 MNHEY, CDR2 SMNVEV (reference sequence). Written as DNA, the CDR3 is TGTGCCAGCAGTTGGGACAGGGGGGTAGGGGGGCAGTACTTC. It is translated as CASSWDRGVGGQYF.

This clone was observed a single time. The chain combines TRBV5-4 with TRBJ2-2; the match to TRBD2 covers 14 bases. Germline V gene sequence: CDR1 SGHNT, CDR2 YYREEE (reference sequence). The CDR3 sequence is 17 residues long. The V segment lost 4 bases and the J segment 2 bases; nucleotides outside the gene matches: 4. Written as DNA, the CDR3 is TGTGCCAGCAGCATAGGGACTAGCGGGAGAAACACCGGGGAGCTGTTTTTT. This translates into CASSIGTSGRNTGELFF.

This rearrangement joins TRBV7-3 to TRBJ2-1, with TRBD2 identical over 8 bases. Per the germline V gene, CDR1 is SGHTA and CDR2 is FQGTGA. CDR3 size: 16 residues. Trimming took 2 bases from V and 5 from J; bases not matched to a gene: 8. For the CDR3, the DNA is TGTGCCAGCAGCTTATTAGGTCTAGCGGGCGACAATGAGCAGTTCTTC. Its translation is CASSLLGLAGDNEQFF.

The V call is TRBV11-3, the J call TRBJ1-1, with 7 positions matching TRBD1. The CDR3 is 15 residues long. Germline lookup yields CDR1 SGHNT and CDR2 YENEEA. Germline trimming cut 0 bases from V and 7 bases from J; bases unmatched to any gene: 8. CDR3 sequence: CASSLDRRGQYEAFF. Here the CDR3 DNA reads TGTGCCAGCAGCTTAGATAGAAGGGGGCAATATGAAGCTTTCTTT.

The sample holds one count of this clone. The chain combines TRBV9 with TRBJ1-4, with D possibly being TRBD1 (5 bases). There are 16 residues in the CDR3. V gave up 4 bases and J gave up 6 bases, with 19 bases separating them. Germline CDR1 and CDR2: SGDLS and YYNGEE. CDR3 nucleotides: TGTGCCAGCAGCCTCGAACCATTCGGGGGATATGAAAAACTGTTTTTT. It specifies CASSLEPFGGYEKLFF. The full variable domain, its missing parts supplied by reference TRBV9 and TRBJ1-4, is DSGVTQTPKHLITATGQRVTLRCSPRSGDLSVYWYQQSLDQGLQFLIQYYNGEERAKGNILERFSAQQFPDLHSELNLSSLELGDSALYFCASSLEPFGGYEKLFFGSGTQLSVL.

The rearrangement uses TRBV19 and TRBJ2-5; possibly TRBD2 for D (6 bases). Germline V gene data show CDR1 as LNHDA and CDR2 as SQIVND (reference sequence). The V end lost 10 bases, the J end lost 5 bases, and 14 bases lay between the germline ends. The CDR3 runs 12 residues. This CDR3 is CATGRGTETQYF. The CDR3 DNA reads TGTGCCACGGGGCGGGGTACGGAGACCCAGTACTTC.

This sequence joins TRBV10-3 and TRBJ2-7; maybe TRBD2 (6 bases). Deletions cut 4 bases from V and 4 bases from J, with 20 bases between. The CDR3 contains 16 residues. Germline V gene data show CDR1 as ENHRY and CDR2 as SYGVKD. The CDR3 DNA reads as TGTGCCATCAGTGCAAGTGCGGGGTCTCTCGGATACGAGCAGTACTTC. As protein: CAISASAGSLGYEQYF.

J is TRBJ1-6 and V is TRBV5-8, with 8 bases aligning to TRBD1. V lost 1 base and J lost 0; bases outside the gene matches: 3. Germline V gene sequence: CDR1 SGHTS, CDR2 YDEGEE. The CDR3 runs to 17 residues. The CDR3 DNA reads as TGTGCCAGCAGCTTGAGGACAGGGAGCTCCTATAATTCACCCCTCCACTTT. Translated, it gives CASSLRTGSSYNSPLHF.

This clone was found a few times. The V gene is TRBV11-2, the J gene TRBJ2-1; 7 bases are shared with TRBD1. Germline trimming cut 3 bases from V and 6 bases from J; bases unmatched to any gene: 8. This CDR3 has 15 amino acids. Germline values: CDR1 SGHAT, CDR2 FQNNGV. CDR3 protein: CASSLTGWLANEQFF. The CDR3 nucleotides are TGTGCCAGCAGCTTGACAGGGTGGTTGGCCAATGAGCAGTTCTTC. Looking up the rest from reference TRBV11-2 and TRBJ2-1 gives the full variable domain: EAGVAQSPRYKIIEKRQSVAFWCNPISGHATLYWYQQILGQGPKLLIQFQNNGVVDDSQLPKDRFSAERLKGVDSTLKIQPAKLEDSAVYLCASSLTGWLANEQFFGPGTRLTVL.

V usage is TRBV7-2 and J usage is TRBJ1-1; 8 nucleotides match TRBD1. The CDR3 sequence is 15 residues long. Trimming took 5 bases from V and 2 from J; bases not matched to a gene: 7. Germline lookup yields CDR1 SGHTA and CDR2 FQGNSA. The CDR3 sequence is CASSAMGQANTEAFF. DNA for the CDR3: TGTGCCAGCAGCGCAATGGGACAGGCTAACACTGAAGCTTTCTTT.

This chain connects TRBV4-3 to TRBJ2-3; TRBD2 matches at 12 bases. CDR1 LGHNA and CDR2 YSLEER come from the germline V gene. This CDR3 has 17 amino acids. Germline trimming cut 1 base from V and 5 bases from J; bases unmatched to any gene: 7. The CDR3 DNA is TGCGCCAGCAGCCAAGTCCGACTAGCGGGAGACGGAGATACGCAGTATTTT. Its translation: CASSQVRLAGDGDTQYF.

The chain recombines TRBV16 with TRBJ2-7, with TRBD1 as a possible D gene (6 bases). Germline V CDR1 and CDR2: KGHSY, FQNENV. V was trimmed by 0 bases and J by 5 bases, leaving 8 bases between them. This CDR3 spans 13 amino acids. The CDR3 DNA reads TGTGCCAGCAGCCAATCACGGACAGACGAGCAGTACTTC. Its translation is CASSQSRTDEQYF.

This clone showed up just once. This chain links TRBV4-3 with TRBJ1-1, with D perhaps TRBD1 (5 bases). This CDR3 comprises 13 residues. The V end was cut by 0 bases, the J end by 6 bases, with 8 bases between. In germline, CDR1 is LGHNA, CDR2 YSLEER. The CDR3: CASSQEGRAEAFF. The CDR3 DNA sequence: TGCGCCAGCAGCCAAGAGGGCAGGGCTGAAGCTTTCTTT.